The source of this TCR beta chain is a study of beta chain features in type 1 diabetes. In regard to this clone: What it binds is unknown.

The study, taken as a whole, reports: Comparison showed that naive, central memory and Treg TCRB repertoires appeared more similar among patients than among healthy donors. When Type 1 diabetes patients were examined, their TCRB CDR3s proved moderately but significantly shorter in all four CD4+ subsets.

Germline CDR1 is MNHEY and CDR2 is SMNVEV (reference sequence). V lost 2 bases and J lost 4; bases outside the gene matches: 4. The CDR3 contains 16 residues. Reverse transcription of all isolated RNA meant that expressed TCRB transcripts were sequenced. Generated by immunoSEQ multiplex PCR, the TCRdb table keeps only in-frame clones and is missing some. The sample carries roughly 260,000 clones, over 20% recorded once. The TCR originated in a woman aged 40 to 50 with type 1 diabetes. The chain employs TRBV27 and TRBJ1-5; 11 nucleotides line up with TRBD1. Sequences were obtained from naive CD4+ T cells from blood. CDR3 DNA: TGTGCCAGCAGTTTACGGACAGGGGGCGTTAATCAGCCCCAGCATTTT. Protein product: CASSLRTGGVNQPQHF.